The text below deals with one T cell receptor (beta chain). The data belong to a study of cytotoxic CD8 clonotypes in ibrutinib-treated CLL. The CDR3 is 14 residues long. The germline V gene encodes CDR1 LNHDA and CDR2 SQIVND (reference sequence). With 5 bases removed from V and 1 base from J, the gap between germline ends came to 9 bases. The table came from immunoSEQ multiplex PCR; TCRdb's copy has only in-frame clones and leaves some out. The sample carries under 200,000 clones, 84% recorded once. The material sequenced was PBMCs, taken after 24 months of ibrutinib treatment. This clonotype was sampled from a human donor with chronic lymphocytic leukemia. V and J are TRBV19 and TRBJ1-5, with a possible D match to TRBD1 (6 bases). This CDR3 is CASSATGSNQPQHF. CDR3 bases: TGTGCCAGTAGTGCCACAGGGAGCAATCAGCCCCAGCATTTT.